A selection of T cell receptor beta chains follows, all from one sample in a study of cytomegalovirus exposure and HLA in healthy donors. Clones were read by immunoSEQ multiplex PCR, and TCRdb kept only the in-frame ones, dropping some. The repertoire includes 150,000 to 200,000 clones, more than 75% of them detected once, and 1.5% sits in the top ten. Source material: PBMCs. These receptors originate from a girl under 18 in good health and CMV-seropositive. Both conserved end residues are part of each CDR3. The D gene is left open where the match is weak. For some rows the clone size is stated as once, few or many, or as a class when expanded; others skip it.

D	size	V	J	DNA	CDR3
NA	NA	TRBV10-2	TRBJ2-3	TGCGCCAGCAGTGGACGTAGCGGCGGAGGGGCATATACGCAGTATTTT	CASSGRSGGGAYTQYF
TRBD1	NA	TRBV5-1	TRBJ1-2	TGCGCCAGCAGCTCGGGACAGGGGGCTTTGGCTGGCTACACCTTC	CASSSGQGALAGYTF
NA	once	TRBV28	TRBJ1-4	TGTGCCAGCGGATTCTCTGGGCCGGAAAAACTGTTTTTT	CASGFSGPEKLFF
TRBD1	NA	TRBV29-1	TRBJ1-2	TGCAGCGTTGATAGGACAGGGGGCGGCTATGGCTACACCTTC	CSVDRTGGGYGYTF
TRBD1	NA	TRBV11-2	TRBJ2-3	TGTGCCAGCAGCTTTCGGACAGGGGGTTATACAGATACGCAGTATTTT	CASSFRTGGYTDTQYF
TRBD2	NA	TRBV5-6	TRBJ2-5	TGTGCCAGCAGCTTGCGTAGCGGGAGTTTGGGAGAGACCCAGTACTTC	CASSLRSGSLGETQYF
NA	few	TRBV5-6	TRBJ2-7	TGTGCCAGCAGCAACCTGGACAGAGCCTACGAGCAGTACTTC	CASSNLDRAYEQYF
NA	NA	TRBV7-2	TRBJ2-7	TGTGCCAGCAGAGGGGGTGGTGGGGACCCTTTACCCTACGAGCAGTACTTC	CASRGGGGDPLPYEQYF
NA	NA	TRBV4-1	TRBJ2-1	TGCGCCAGCAGCTCCAAGAGGGGGAGCTCCTACAATGAGCAGTTCTTC	CASSSKRGSSYNEQFF
TRBD2	NA	TRBV2	TRBJ2-3	TGTGCCAGCAGGGAAACTAGCGGGGGGACAGATACGCAGTATTTT	CASRETSGGTDTQYF
TRBD2	NA	TRBV28	TRBJ2-3	TGTGCCAGCAGTTTCAGCGGGACTGGCACAGATACGCAGTATTTT	CASSFSGTGTDTQYF
NA	NA	TRBV18	TRBJ2-4	TGTGCCAGCTCACCACCGGGGGGGCTAGCCAAAAACATTCAGTACTTC	CASSPPGGLAKNIQYF
TRBD1	NA	TRBV27	TRBJ2-1	TGTGCCAGCAGTCCCACAGGACAGGGAAGCAATGAGCAGTTCTTC	CASSPTGQGSNEQFF
TRBD2	NA	TRBV7-2	TRBJ2-7	TGTGCCAGCAGCTTTCGGACTAGCGGCTACGAGCAGTACTTC	CASSFRTSGYEQYF
NA	NA	TRBV6-1	TRBJ1-1	TGTGCCAGCAGGACCGAGGGTATAGCTTTCTTT	CASRTEGIAFF
NA	NA	TRBV9	TRBJ1-2	TGTGCCAGCAGCGTAGATGCGACTTATGGCTACACCTTC	CASSVDATYGYTF
TRBD1	NA	TRBV14	TRBJ1-2	TGTGCCAGCAGCCAGGGACAGGGGTATGGCTACACCTTC	CASSQGQGYGYTF
NA	NA	TRBV25-1	TRBJ2-7	TGTGCCAGCAGCCACTCAGGTAATCGGGGTTACGAGCAGTACTTC	CASSHSGNRGYEQYF
TRBD2	NA	TRBV29-1	TRBJ2-5	TGCAGCGTTGGAGCGGGAGCTACGGAGACCCAGTACTTC	CSVGAGATETQYF
NA	once	TRBV7-9	TRBJ1-4	TGTGCCAGCAGCGCGCGCGGGACGAGTCGAAATGAAAAACTGTTTTTT	CASSARGTSRNEKLFF
TRBD2	once	TRBV10-2	TRBJ2-5	TGCGCCAGCACCTATAGCGGGGGGAGCGGGGAGACCCAGTACTTC	CASTYSGGSGETQYF
NA	NA	TRBV2	TRBJ1-5	TGTGCCAGTGCACAATTCGGGGATAGCAATCAGCCCCAGCATTTT	CASAQFGDSNQPQHF
NA	NA	TRBV7-3	TRBJ2-1	TGTGCCAGCAGCTTAATGCTCCCTTCTACCCAGTTCTTC	CASSLMLPSTQFF
TRBD2	NA	TRBV13	TRBJ2-1	TGTGCCAGCAGTCACAGTAGCGGGGGGGCCTACAATGAGCAGTTCTTC	CASSHSSGGAYNEQFF
TRBD1	NA	TRBV5-4	TRBJ1-2	TGTGCCAGCAGCACCAGACAGGGGCCCCTCTATGGCTACACCTTC	CASSTRQGPLYGYTF
NA	NA	TRBV9	TRBJ2-3	TGTGCCAGCAGCGCGATGGGAGCAGCGGCTTGGATAGATACGCAGTATTTT	CASSAMGAAAWIDTQYF
NA	once	TRBV14	TRBJ2-1	TGTGCCAGCAGCCGATTCCGGGGGAGCTCCTACAATGAGCAGTTCTTC	CASSRFRGSSYNEQFF
NA	few	TRBV7-8	TRBJ2-7	TGTGCCAGCAGCTTAGTCACTGGGCGGGCGAGCTCCTACGAGCAGTACTTC	CASSLVTGRASSYEQYF
NA	NA	TRBV2	TRBJ1-1	TGTGCCAGCAGTGGGGAGATGAACACTGAAGCTTTCTTT	CASSGEMNTEAFF
TRBD1	NA	TRBV11-3	TRBJ2-2	TGTGCCAGCAGCTTGGGACAGGGGGGAATCGGGGAGCTGTTTTTT	CASSLGQGGIGELFF
TRBD2	NA	TRBV28	TRBJ2-3	TGTGCCAGCAGTTCCGTAGCGGGGACAGATACGCAGTATTTT	CASSSVAGTDTQYF
NA	NA	TRBV5-1	TRBJ1-1	TGCGCCAGCAGCTTGGAGGGGTGGGGCACTGAAGCTTTCTTT	CASSLEGWGTEAFF